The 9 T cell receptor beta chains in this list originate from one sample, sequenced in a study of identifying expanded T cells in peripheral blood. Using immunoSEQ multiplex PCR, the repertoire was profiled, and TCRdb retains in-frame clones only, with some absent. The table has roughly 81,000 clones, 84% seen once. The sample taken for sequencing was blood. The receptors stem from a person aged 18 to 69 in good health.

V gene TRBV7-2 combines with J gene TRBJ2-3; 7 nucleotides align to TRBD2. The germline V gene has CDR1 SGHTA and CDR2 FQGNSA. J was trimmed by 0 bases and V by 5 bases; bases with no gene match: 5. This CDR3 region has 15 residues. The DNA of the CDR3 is TGTGCCAGCAGCGCGACTAGCCCAAGCACAGATACGCAGTATTTT. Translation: CASSATSPSTDTQYF.

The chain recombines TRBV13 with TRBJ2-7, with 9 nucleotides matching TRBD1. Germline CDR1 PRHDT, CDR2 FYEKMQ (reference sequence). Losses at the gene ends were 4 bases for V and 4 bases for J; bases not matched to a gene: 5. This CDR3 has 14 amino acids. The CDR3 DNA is TGTGCCAGCAGCTCTCGGGACAGGGTGTACGAGCAGTACTTC. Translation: CASSSRDRVYEQYF. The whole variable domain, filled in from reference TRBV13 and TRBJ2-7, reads AAGVIQSPRHLIKEKRETATLKCYPIPRHDTVYWYQQGPGQDPQFLISFYEKMQSDKGSIPDRFSAQQFSDYHSELNMSSLELGDSALYFCASSSRDRVYEQYFGPGTRLTVT.

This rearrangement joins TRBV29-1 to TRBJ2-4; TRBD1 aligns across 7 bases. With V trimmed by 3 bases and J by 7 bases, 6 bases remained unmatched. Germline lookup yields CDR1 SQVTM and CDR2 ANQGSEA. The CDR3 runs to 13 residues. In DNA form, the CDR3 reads TGCAGCGTTGAGAAGACAGGGAGCAACATTCAGTACTTC. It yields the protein CSVEKTGSNIQYF.

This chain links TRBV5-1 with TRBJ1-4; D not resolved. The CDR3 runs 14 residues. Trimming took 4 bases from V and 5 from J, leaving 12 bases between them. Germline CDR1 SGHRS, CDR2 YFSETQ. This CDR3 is CASSPRLRNEKLFF. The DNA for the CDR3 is TGCGCCAGCAGCCCCCGTTTGAGAAATGAAAAACTGTTTTTT.

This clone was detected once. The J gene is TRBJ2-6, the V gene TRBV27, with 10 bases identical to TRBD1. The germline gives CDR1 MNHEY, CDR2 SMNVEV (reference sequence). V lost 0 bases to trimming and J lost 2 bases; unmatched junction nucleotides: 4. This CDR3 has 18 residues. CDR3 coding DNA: TGTGCCAGCAGTTTATCGAGCGGACAGGGGGCTGGGGCCAACGTCCTGACTTTC. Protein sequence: CASSLSSGQGAGANVLTF.

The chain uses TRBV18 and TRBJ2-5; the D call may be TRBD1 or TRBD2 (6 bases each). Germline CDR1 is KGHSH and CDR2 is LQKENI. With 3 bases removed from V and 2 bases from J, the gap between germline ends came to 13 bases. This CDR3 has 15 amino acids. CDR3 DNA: TGTGCCAGCTCACCGGGGGGCCTGGGGCAAGAGACCCAGTACTTC. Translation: CASSPGGLGQETQYF.

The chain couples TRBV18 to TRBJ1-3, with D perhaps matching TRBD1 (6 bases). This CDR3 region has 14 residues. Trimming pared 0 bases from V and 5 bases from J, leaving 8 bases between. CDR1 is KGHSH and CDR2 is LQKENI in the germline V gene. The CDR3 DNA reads TGTGCCAGCTCACCACCCGGGGACAGAAACACCATATATTTT. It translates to CASSPPGDRNTIYF.

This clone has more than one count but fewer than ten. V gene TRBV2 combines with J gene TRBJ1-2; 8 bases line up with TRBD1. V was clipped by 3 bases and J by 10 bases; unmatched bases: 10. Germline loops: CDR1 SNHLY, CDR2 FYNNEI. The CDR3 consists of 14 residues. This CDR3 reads CASSEGTGTGHYTF. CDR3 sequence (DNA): TGTGCCAGCAGTGAGGGGACGGGGACAGGACACTACACCTTC.

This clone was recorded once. CDR3 region: CASSLDSSWTSGEQYF. In DNA form, the CDR3 reads TGTGCCAGCAGCTTAGACTCAAGTTGGACTAGCGGCGAGCAGTACTTC. The chain carries TRBV11-2 and TRBJ2-7; 10 nucleotides match TRBD2. Germline trimming cut 0 bases from V and 6 bases from J; bases unmatched to any gene: 8. This CDR3 contains 16 residues. Germline V gives CDR1 SGHAT, CDR2 FQNNGV. Together with reference TRBV11-2 and TRBJ2-7, the CDR3 gives the full variable domain: EAGVAQSPRYKIIEKRQSVAFWCNPISGHATLYWYQQILGQGPKLLIQFQNNGVVDDSQLPKDRFSAERLKGVDSTLKIQPAKLEDSAVYLCASSLDSSWTSGEQYFGPGTRLTVT.